This T cell receptor beta chain was captured in a study of T cell responses to AZD1222 COVID-19 vaccine. Comments on this clone: The antigen remains undetermined.

The CDR3 is made up of 15 amino acids. V lost 5 bases, J lost 3 bases, and 13 bases lay in between. Germline V lookup: CDR1 MNHEY, CDR2 SVGEGT. Points from the study as a whole: Dominant at 160-218 and 743-854, vaccine-associated CD4 TCRs also spanned spike.

Clones were sequenced by immunoSEQ multiplex PCR, and TCRdb holds only the in-frame ones, with some missing. The profile shows over 110,000 clones, 85% to 90% of them singletons. The source of this sequence is an adult who received the AZD1222 COVID-19 vaccine. The rearrangement joins TRBV6-2 or TRBV6-3 to TRBJ1-4; D is uncertain. This sample comprised peripheral blood, obtained 28 days after the second AZD1222 dose. Written as DNA, the CDR3 is TGTGCCAGCAGTAGGCCTTTTACCGCTAATGAAAAACTGTTTTTT. Translation gives CASSRPFTANEKLFF.